This T cell receptor beta chain was identified in a study of Ad26.COV2.S vaccination and SARS-CoV-2 variants. Assay: immunoSEQ multiplex PCR; the TCRdb copy retains only in-frame clones and omits some. This table has about 260,000 clones, around 85% appearing once. A remark on this clone: Its specificity is not known.

Treatment defined: about 20 received Ad26.COV2.S at low or high dose, single or two shots; 5 received placebo; per-sample allocation not given. On day 63 after the first injection, vaccine and placebo recipients gave samples. Study conclusions and caveats: Non-spike TCR breadth was similar in vaccine and placebo recipients. Vaccinees reportedly had broad spike-specific CD8+ and CD4+ T cell responses.

This receptor was obtained from a person between 18 and 65 years old who received the Ad26.COV2.S COVID-19 vaccine or a placebo. The sequencing here drew on peripheral blood, taken in a trial of Ad26.COV2.S vaccine versus placebo.

The CDR3 DNA reads TGTGCCAGCAGCCAGGGGGGGGACTATGGCTACACCTTC. Amino acid sequence: CASSQGGDYGYTF. The V and J genes are TRBV7-6 and TRBJ1-2; 7 positions match TRBD1. This CDR3 contains 13 residues. CDR1 is SGHVS, CDR2 FNYEAQ, per germline. The ends lost 5 bases at V and 3 bases at J; junction bases unmatched: 3.